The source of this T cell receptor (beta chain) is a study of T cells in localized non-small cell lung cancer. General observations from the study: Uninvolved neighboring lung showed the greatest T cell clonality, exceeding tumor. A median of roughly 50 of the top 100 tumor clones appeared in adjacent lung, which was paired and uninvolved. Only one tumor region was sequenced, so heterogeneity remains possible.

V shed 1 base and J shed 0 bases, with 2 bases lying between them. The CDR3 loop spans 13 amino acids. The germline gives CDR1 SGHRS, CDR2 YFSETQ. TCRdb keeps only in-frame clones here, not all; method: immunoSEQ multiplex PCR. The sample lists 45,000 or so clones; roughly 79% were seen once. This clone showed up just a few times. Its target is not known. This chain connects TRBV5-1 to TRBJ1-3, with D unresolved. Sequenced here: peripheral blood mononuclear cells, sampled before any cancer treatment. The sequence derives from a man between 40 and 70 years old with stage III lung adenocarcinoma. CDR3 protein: CASSLISGNTIYF. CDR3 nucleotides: TGCGCCAGCAGCTTGATCTCTGGAAACACCATATATTTT.